This TCR beta chain emerged from a study of cytomegalovirus exposure and HLA in healthy donors. PCR involved 60 Vbeta and 13 Jbeta primers. The table came from immunoSEQ multiplex PCR; TCRdb's copy has only in-frame clones and leaves some out. The sample lists over 20,000 clones; 70% were seen once. V gave up 4 bases and J gave up 6 bases, with 11 bases separating them. The CDR3 is 13 amino acids. The germline V gene encodes CDR1 SGHRS and CDR2 YFSETQ. Input material: PBMCs. The origin of this receptor is a woman aged 45 to 65 in good health and CMV-seronegative. The chain combines TRBV5-1 with TRBJ1-5, with D unresolved. The DNA for the CDR3 is TGCGCCAGCAGCACGGAGGGTGGTCAGCCCCAGCATTTT. Translating gives CASSTEGGQPQHF.